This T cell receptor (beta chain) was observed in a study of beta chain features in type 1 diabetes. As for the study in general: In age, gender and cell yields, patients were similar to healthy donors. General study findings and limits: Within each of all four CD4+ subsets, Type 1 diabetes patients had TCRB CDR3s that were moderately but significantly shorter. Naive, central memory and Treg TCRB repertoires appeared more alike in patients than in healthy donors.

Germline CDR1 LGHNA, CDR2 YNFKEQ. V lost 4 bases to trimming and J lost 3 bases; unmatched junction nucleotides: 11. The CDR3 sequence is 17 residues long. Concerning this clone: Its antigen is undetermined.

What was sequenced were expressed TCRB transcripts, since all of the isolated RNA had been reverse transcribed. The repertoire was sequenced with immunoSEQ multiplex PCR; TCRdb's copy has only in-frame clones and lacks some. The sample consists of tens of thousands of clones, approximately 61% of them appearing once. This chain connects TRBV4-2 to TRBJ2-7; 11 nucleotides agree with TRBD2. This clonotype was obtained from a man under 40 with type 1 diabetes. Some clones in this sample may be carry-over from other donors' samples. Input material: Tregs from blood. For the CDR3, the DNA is TGTGCCAGCAGCCCGACCCTTCTAGCGGGGGGCATCTACGAGCAGTACTTC. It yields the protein CASSPTLLAGGIYEQYF.